This TCR beta chain was recovered during a study of beta chain features in type 1 diabetes. Across the study: Cell yields, gender and age were similar in healthy donors and patients.

The study reverse transcribed the entire isolated RNA, so it sequenced expressed TCRB transcripts. For naive, central memory and regulatory T cell samples, reads averaged about 3.7 million. Generated by immunoSEQ multiplex PCR, the TCRdb table keeps only in-frame clones and is missing some. This sample yields some 120,000 clones, of which 15% to 20% are seen a single time; around 2.5% belongs to the top ten. Study-wide results and limits: Whether HLA type influences TCRB rearrangement remained unresolved here. In all four CD4+ subsets, TCRB CDR3 length was significantly, moderately reduced in type 1 diabetes.

The authors sorted CD4+ naive, central memory, regulatory and stem cell-like memory cells via CD45RO/CCR7/CD25/CD127/CD95/CD27. CDR3 length equals 16 residues. Trimming removed 8 bases at V and 2 bases at J, with 18 bases between. Germline CDR1 and CDR2: MDHEN and SYDVKM. On this clone: Its antigen is still unknown.

V and J are TRBV28 and TRBJ1-4; D gene unclear. The sequenced material came from central memory CD4+ T cells from blood. This TCR came from a young man with type 1 diabetes. The CDR3 loop reads CASAPPAGVTNEKLFF. DNA of the CDR3: TGTGCCAGCGCCCCCCCGGCAGGAGTTACTAATGAAAAACTGTTTTTT.